Following are 19 T cell receptor beta chains from one sample sequenced in a study of shared clonotypes between healthy human individuals. This table comes from immunoSEQ multiplex PCR, and its TCRdb copy is limited to in-frame clones, with some not included. The sample lists approximately 2.5 million clones; about 92% were seen once. The sample taken for sequencing was naive CD4+ T cells sorted from blood. Subset reported: CD45RA+ positively selected. The receptors were gathered from a man aged 18 to 30 in good health.

In DNA, the CDR3 is TGTGCCAGCAGTGAAAAGAGCGGGGGAAAAGGCTATAATTCACCCCTCCACTTT. It codes for CASSEKSGGKGYNSPLHF. V is TRBV6-1 and J is TRBJ1-6; a possible D gene is TRBD1 (5 bases). CDR1 is MNHNS, CDR2 SASEGT, per germline. Trimming left V 2 bases short and J 3 bases short, with 17 bases between. There are 18 residues in the CDR3.

CDR3 region: CAISGQGDGELFF. CDR3 coding DNA: TGTGCCATCAGTGGACAGGGCGACGGGGAGCTGTTTTTT. This chain joins TRBV10-3 and TRBJ2-2, with 7 bases aligning to TRBD1. This CDR3 region has 13 residues. The trim removed 4 bases at V and 7 bases at J, leaving 3 bases unmatched. Germline values: CDR1 ENHRY, CDR2 SYGVKD.

This sequence joins TRBV18 and TRBJ1-1, with D possibly being TRBD1 (6 bases). Trimming left V 6 bases short and J 7 bases short, with 15 bases between. Germline CDR1 reads KGHSH; CDR2 reads LQKENI. CDR3 length: 13 amino acids. Here the CDR3 reads CASSLNKDSEAFF. DNA for the CDR3: TGTGCCAGCTCCCTCAACAAGGACAGTGAAGCTTTCTTT.

The rearrangement uses TRBV19 and TRBJ1-2; D remains ambiguous. Trimming took 7 bases from V and 0 from J, leaving 18 bases between them. Germline loops: CDR1 LNHDA, CDR2 SQIVND (reference sequence). CDR3 length: 16 amino acids. The CDR3 DNA sequence: TGTGCCAGTACCCCAGTTGCGGGCGGGCCTAACTATGGCTACACCTTC. Its translation is CASTPVAGGPNYGYTF.

This clone appeared once. The chain recombines TRBV30 with TRBJ2-1; the match to TRBD1 covers 7 bases. Unmatched junction bases numbered 4, after V lost 5 bases and J lost 0 bases. The CDR3 length is 14 residues. Germline CDR1 GTSNPN, CDR2 SVGIG (reference sequence). The CDR3 sequence: CAWEQGSSYNEQFF. CDR3 DNA sequence: TGTGCCTGGGAACAGGGGAGCTCCTACAATGAGCAGTTCTTC.

This clone was detected once. V usage is TRBV28 and J usage is TRBJ2-1; D remains unclear. V shed 6 bases and J shed 10 bases, with 10 bases lying between them. This CDR3 has 11 residues. Germline V gives CDR1 MDHEN, CDR2 SYDVKM. The chain's CDR3 is CASSPGREQFF. The CDR3 DNA follows: TGTGCCAGCAGCCCCGGACGCGAGCAGTTCTTC.

The J gene is TRBJ2-5, the V gene TRBV11-1, with TRBD2 as a possible D gene (6 bases). The germline CDR1 and CDR2 sequences are SGHAT and FQDESV (reference sequence). This CDR3 has 14 residues. Deletions cut 5 bases from V and 5 bases from J, with 15 bases between. CDR3 coding DNA: TGTGCCAGCAGCACGGGACCTGGAGGGGAGACCCAGTACTTC. It encodes CASSTGPGGETQYF.

V gene TRBV19 combines with J gene TRBJ1-2; 8 nucleotides line up with TRBD1. This CDR3 has 14 residues. V was clipped by 3 bases and J by 2 bases; unmatched bases: 2. CDR1 and CDR2 (germline): LNHDA, SQIVND (reference sequence). CDR3 sequence reads: CASSMGQENYGYTF. CDR3 nucleotide sequence: TGTGCCAGTAGTATGGGACAGGAGAACTATGGCTACACCTTC.

Turning to this clone: The sample holds other DNA sequences that translate to the same CDR3. This rearrangement joins TRBV18 to TRBJ2-7; 7 bases map to TRBD1. The CDR3 extends over 14 amino acids. Germline V CDR1 and CDR2: KGHSH, LQKENI. J lost 1 base, V lost 0 bases, and 0 bases had no gene match. CDR3: CASSPPGQSYEQYF. DNA for the CDR3: TGTGCCAGCTCACCACCGGGACAGTCCTACGAGCAGTACTTC.

Details on this clone: The sample holds other DNA sequences that translate to the same CDR3. This chain links TRBV7-2 with TRBJ2-3; D is unresolved. Trimming pared 2 bases from V and 3 bases from J, leaving 9 bases between. The CDR3 has 14 amino acids. Germline V lookup: CDR1 SGHTA, CDR2 FQGNSA. CDR3 sequence reads: CASSLPGRTDTQYF. The DNA for the CDR3 is TGTGCCAGCAGCTTACCGGGTAGGACAGATACGCAGTATTTT.

V usage is TRBV5-1 and J usage is TRBJ2-1; D possibly corresponds to TRBD1 (6 bases). Germline CDR1 reads SGHRS; CDR2 reads YFSETQ. V was trimmed by 1 base and J by 4 bases, leaving 18 bases between them. This CDR3 contains 17 residues. CDR3 bases: TGCGCCAGCAGCTTGCTAACCGGGACAAGCATTTACAATGAGCAGTTCTTC. Translated, it gives CASSLLTGTSIYNEQFF.

This rearrangement joins TRBV5-1 to TRBJ2-5; D perhaps matches TRBD1 (5 bases). Germline loops: CDR1 SGHRS, CDR2 YFSETQ. This CDR3 contains 16 residues. V lost 0 bases to trimming and J lost 2 bases, with 14 bases between them. DNA for the CDR3: TGCGCCAGCAGCTTGGCTACAGGCCCTGGGCAAGAGACCCAGTACTTC. Its translation is CASSLATGPGQETQYF.

This clone was seen a single time. The chain carries TRBV27 and TRBJ1-2, with 10 bases aligning to TRBD1. J lost 4 bases, V lost 4 bases, and 6 bases had no gene match. The CDR3 length is 15 residues. Germline-derived CDR1 and CDR2 are MNHEY and SMNVEV (reference sequence). The CDR3 is CASSSDGTGAYGYTF. The CDR3 bases are TGTGCCAGCAGTTCCGACGGGACAGGGGCCTATGGCTACACCTTC.

This clone has a single count. The gene calls are TRBV7-2 and TRBJ2-2, with 9 bases lining up with TRBD1. CDR3 length: 14 residues. The V gene's germline CDR1 is SGHTA and CDR2 FQGNSA. Trimming cost V 3 bases and J 7 bases; bases outside gene matches: 3. The CDR3 region has the DNA TGTGCCAGCAGCTTTGACAGGGGGGACGGGGAGCTGTTTTTT. This codes for CASSFDRGDGELFF.

The chain has TRBV5-6 and TRBJ2-7; 8 bases line up with TRBD1. There are 16 residues in the CDR3. Germline V gene data show CDR1 as SGHDT and CDR2 as YYEEEE. Germline trimming cut 0 bases from V and 5 bases from J; bases unmatched to any gene: 10. The CDR3 region is CASSLESWTGPHEQYF. The CDR3 DNA follows: TGTGCCAGCAGCTTGGAATCTTGGACAGGGCCTCACGAGCAGTACTTC.

This clone was seen only a few times. This chain connects TRBV30 to TRBJ1-6; D might be TRBD1 (6 bases). The V gene lost 5 bases and the J gene lost 5 bases, with 13 bases spanning the gap. Germline V gives CDR1 GTSNPN, CDR2 SVGIG (reference sequence). The CDR3 contains 14 residues. In DNA form, the CDR3 reads TGTGCCTGGGGACAGACGGATAATAATTCACCCCTCCACTTT. It is translated as CAWGQTDNNSPLHF.

The rearrangement joins TRBV29-1 to TRBJ2-1, with D maybe TRBD2 (5 bases). Looked up from germline, CDR1 is SQVTM and CDR2 is ANQGSEA. This CDR3 contains 11 residues. Deletions cut 3 bases from V and 13 bases from J, with 13 bases between. The CDR3 coding sequence is TGCAGCGTTGAGGAGGACGTTTCTCAGTTCTTC. Translation: CSVEEDVSQFF.

This clone was recorded once. The J gene is TRBJ1-4, the V gene TRBV6-7; perhaps TRBD1 as D (6 bases). TRBV6-7 is designated an ORF whose function remains uncertain. V was cut by 5 bases and J by 4 bases, with 32 bases left in between. The CDR3 extends over 21 amino acids. In DNA, the CDR3 is TGTGCCAGCAGTCCCCGTGGTTATAGGGGGAGGTTTGCACCATTTAATGAAAAACTGTTTTTT. It yields the protein CASSPRGYRGRFAPFNEKLFF.

As concerns this clone: The sample carries other DNA sequences with the same CDR3. V is TRBV7-3 and J is TRBJ2-1, with a weak D call TRBD1 (6 bases). This CDR3 is 15 amino acids long. Trimming cost V 5 bases and J 0 bases, with 11 bases left between them. The germline CDR1 and CDR2 sequences are SGHTA and FQGTGA. The DNA of the CDR3 is TGTGCCAGCAGCCAACAGGGAAGCTCCTACAATGAGCAGTTCTTC. It yields the protein CASSQQGSSYNEQFF.